Below, one T cell receptor beta chain is given with its context. As yet, its antigen is unknown. CDR3 length: 14 amino acids. Germline V CDR1 and CDR2: KGHSH, LQKENI. V gave up 5 bases and J gave up 1 base; unmatched junction bases: 4. Using immunoSEQ multiplex PCR, the repertoire was profiled, and TCRdb retains in-frame clones only, with some absent. The sample holds fewer than 55,000 clones, 65% seen once. These data originate in a study of a mutant IDH1 vaccine in newly diagnosed glioma. Stated time point: week 47, end of study. The content of each vaccine dose was 300 ug of mutant IDH1 20-mer peptide, and topical imiquimod accompanied it.

The receptor was isolated from a man aged 40-49 years with glioma. Some clones in this sample may be carry-over from other donors' samples. The sequenced sample was peripheral blood mononuclear cells (PBMCs), obtained from a glioma patient whose treatment included an IDH1 peptide vaccine. The chain employs TRBV18 and TRBJ1-1, with 7 bases identical to TRBD1. DNA for the CDR3: TGTGCCAGCTCAGCGACAGGGAAGAACACTGAAGCTTTCTTT. Translating gives CASSATGKNTEAFF.